The following is a T cell receptor (beta chain) sequence with its context. The CDR3 contains 15 residues. With 3 bases removed from V and 4 bases from J, the gap between germline ends came to 15 bases. CDR1 is LGHDT and CDR2 is YNNKEL in the germline V gene (reference sequence). Using immunoSEQ multiplex PCR, the repertoire was profiled, and TCRdb retains in-frame clones only, with some absent. Of roughly 340,000 clones in the sample, 89% were seen once. This record belongs to a study of blood T cell repertoires in COVID-19. This clonotype was obtained from a woman aged 25 to 39 with COVID-19, enrolled during active disease. The V and J genes are TRBV3-1 (or the pseudogene TRBV3-2) and TRBJ1-1; D is uncertain. The specimen sequenced was peripheral blood. DNA of the CDR3: TGTGCCAGCAGCCAGGTGGAGGGAAGAGGCACTGAAGCTTTCTTT. It translates to CASSQVEGRGTEAFF.